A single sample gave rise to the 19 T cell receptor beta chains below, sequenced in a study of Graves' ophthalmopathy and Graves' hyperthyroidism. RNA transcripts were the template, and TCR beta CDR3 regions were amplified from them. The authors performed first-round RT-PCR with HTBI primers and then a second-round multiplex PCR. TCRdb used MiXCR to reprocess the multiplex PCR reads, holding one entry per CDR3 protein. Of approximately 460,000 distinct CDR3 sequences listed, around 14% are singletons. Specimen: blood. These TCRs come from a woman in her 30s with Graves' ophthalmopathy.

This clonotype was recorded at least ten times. CDR3 nucleotides: TGTGCCAGCAGTCGGAAGGGACGGAAAGAGACCCAGTACTTC. Translating it yields CASSRKGRKETQYF. J is TRBJ2-5 and V is TRBV7-2; D possibly uses TRBD1 or TRBD2 (5 bases each). The CDR3 sequence is 14 residues long. V was pared by 6 bases and J by 3 bases, with 14 bases between. Per germline, CDR1 SGHTA and CDR2 FQGNSA.

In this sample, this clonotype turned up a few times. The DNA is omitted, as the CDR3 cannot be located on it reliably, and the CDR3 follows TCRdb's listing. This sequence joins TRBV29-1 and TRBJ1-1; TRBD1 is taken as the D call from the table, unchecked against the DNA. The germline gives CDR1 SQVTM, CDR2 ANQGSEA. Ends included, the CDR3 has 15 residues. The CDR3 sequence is CSVGQGAGMNTEACF.

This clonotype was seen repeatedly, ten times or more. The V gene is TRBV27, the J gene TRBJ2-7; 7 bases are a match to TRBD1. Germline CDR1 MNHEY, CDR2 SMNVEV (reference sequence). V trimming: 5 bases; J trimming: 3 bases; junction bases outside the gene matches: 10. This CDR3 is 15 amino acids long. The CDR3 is CASSPTSPGGYEQYF. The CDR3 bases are TGTGCCAGCAGTCCTACCTCGCCAGGGGGCTACGAGCAGTACTTC.

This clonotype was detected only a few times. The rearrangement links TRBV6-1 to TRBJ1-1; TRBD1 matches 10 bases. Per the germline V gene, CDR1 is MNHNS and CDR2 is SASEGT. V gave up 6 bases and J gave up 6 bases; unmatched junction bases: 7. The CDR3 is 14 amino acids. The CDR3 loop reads CASRGGTGVSEAFF. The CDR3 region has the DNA TGTGCCAGCAGGGGCGGGACAGGGGTATCTGAAGCTTTCTTT.

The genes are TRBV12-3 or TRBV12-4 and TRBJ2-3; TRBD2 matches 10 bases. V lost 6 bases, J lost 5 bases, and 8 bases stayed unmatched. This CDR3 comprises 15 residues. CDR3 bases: TGTGCCAGCAGCTCTAGCGGGGGTTCAGGAGATACGCAGTATTTT. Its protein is CASSSSGGSGDTQYF.

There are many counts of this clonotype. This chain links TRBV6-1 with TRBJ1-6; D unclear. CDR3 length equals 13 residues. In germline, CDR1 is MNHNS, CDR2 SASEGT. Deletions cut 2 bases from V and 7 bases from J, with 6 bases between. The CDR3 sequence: CASSEWENSPLHF. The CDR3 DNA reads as TGTGCCAGCAGTGAATGGGAAAATTCACCCCTCCACTTT.

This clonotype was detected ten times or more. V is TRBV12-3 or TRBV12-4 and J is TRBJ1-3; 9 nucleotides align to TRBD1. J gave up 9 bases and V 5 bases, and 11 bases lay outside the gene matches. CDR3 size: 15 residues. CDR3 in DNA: TGTGCCAGCAGTCCAACCCACAGGGGGCCAGGCACCATATATTTT. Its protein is CASSPTHRGPGTIYF.

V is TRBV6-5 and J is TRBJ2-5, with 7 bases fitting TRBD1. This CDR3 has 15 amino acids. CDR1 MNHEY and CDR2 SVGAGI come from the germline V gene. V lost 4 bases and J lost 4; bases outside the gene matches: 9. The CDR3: CASSSTSSGGETQYF. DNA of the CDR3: TGTGCCAGCAGTTCCACAAGTTCAGGGGGAGAGACCCAGTACTTC.

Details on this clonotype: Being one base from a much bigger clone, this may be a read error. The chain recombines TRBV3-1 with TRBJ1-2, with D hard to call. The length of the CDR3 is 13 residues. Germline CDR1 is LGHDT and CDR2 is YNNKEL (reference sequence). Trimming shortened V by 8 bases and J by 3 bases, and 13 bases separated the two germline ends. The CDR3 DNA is TGTGCCAGCGCCGACGAGCCAGACTATGGCTACACCTTC. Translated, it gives CASADEPDYGYTF.

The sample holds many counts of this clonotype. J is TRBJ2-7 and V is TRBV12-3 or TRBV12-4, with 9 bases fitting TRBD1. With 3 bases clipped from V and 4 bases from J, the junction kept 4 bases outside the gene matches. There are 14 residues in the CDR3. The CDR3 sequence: CASSFPGQGYEQYF. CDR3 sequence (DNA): TGTGCCAGCAGTTTTCCGGGACAGGGTTACGAGCAGTACTTC.

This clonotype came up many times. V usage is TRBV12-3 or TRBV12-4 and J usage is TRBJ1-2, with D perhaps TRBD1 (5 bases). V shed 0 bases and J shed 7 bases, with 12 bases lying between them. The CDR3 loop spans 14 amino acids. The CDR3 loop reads CASSLATGTSGYTF. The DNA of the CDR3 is TGTGCCAGCAGTTTAGCGACGGGGACTAGTGGCTACACCTTC.

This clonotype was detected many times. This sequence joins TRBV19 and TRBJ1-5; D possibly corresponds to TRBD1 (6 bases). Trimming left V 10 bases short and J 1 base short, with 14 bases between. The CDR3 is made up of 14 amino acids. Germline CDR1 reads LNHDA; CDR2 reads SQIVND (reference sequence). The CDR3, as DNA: TGTGCCACCGATCAGGGGATAAGCAATCAGCCCCAGCATTTT. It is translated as CATDQGISNQPQHF.

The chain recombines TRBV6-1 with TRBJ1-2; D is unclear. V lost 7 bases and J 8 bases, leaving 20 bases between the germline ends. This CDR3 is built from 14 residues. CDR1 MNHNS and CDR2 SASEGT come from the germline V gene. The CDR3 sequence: CASTSTWGSSGYTF. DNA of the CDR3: TGTGCCAGCACCTCCACGTGGGGATCGAGCGGCTACACCTTC.

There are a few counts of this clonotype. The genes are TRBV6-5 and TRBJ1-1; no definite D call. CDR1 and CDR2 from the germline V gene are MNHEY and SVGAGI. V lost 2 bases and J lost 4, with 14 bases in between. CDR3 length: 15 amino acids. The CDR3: CASSYVVGGGTEAFF. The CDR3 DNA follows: TGTGCCAGCAGTTACGTGGTCGGAGGAGGCACTGAAGCTTTCTTT.

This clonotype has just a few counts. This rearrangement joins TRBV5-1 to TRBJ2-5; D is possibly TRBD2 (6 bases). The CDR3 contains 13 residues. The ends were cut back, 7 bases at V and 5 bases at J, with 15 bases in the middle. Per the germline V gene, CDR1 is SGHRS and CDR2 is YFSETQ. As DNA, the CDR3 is TGCGCCAGCCGGGGACTGCCGGGGGAGACCCAGTACTTC. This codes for CASRGLPGETQYF.

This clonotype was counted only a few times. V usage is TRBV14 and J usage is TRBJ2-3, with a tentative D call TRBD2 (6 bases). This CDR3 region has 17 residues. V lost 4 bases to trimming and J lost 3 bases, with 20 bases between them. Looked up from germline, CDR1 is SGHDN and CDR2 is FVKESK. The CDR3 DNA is TGTGCCAGCAGCCCCTCCTGGACGGGAGAAGAGACAGATACGCAGTATTTT. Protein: CASSPSWTGEETDTQYF.

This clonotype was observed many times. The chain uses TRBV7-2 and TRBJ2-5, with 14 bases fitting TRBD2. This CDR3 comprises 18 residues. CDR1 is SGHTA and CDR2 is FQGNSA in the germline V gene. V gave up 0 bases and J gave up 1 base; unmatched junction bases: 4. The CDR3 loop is CASSLAAGTSGSQETQYF. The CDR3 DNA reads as TGTGCCAGCAGCTTAGCGGCCGGGACTAGCGGGAGCCAAGAGACCCAGTACTTC. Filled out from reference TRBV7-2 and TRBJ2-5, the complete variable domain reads GAGVSQSPSNKVTEKGKDVELRCDPISGHTALYWYRQSLGQGLEFLIYFQGNSAPDKSGLPSDRFSAERTGGSVSTLTIQRTQQEDSAVYLCASSLAAGTSGSQETQYFGPGTRLLVL.

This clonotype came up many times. In nucleotides, the CDR3 is TGCAGTGCCACCCGACAGGGTTGGTACACTGAAGCTTTCTTT. Translating it yields CSATRQGWYTEAFF. The chain couples TRBV20-1 to TRBJ1-1; TRBD1 agrees at 7 bases. Germline lookup yields CDR1 DFQATT and CDR2 SNEGSKA (reference sequence). The junction had 10 bases not matched to a gene; V was cut back by 6 bases and J by 3 bases. The CDR3 sequence is 14 residues long.

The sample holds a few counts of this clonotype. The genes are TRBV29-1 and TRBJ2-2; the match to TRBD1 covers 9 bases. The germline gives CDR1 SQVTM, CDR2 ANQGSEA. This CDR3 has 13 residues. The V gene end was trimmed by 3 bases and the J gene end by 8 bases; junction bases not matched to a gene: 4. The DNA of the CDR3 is TGCAGCGTTGAGGACAGGGGCCAAGGGGAGCTGTTTTTT. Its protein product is CSVEDRGQGELFF.